A single sample is the source of the 10 T cell receptor beta chains below, sequenced in a study of T cell responses to AZD1222 COVID-19 vaccine (dated by TCRdb to about 2021). The time point tag for this specimen amounts to: baseline before first vaccination. The library was prepared using the immunoSEQ multiplex PCR assay. In its TCRdb copy, this immuneACCESS table keeps in-frame sequences only and misses some clones. Where compared with another copy, unresolved V genes explain less than half of these, and the others have no known cause. For this sample the table gives some 89,000 clones, of which more than 70% were detected only once. The top ten clonotypes cover around 2.2% of the sample. The source was peripheral blood, collected on day 0 of AZD1222 vaccination. The receptor source for this set is an adult in good health.

This clone occurred once. The genes are TRBV3-1 (or the pseudogene TRBV3-2) and TRBJ2-5; TRBD1 is a possible D gene (6 bases). The V gene's germline CDR1 is LGHDT and CDR2 YNNKEL (reference sequence). The CDR3 runs to 14 residues. V shed 0 bases and J shed 4 bases, with 9 bases lying between them. The CDR3 here is CASSQDQGRETQYF. DNA for the CDR3: TGTGCCAGCAGCCAAGATCAGGGGCGAGAGACCCAGTACTTC.

The chain employs TRBV5-8 and TRBJ1-6, with 9 bases lining up with TRBD1. The germline CDR1 and CDR2 sequences are SGHTS and YDEGEE. Germline trimming cut 2 bases from V and 6 bases from J; bases unmatched to any gene: 3. The CDR3 is made up of 15 amino acids. The CDR3: CASSLQGAFNSPLHF. The CDR3 nucleotides read TGTGCCAGCAGCTTACAGGGGGCCTTTAATTCACCCCTCCACTTT.

V and J are TRBV6-5 and TRBJ1-1; D perhaps matches TRBD1 (5 bases). Germline loops: CDR1 MNHEY, CDR2 SVGAGI. CDR3 size: 13 residues. Trimming left V 11 bases short and J 0 bases short, with 13 bases between. The CDR3 here is CAGGGTLNTEAFF. In DNA form, the CDR3 reads TGTGCCGGCGGGGGTACATTGAACACTGAAGCTTTCTTT.

This clone was counted only a few times. J is TRBJ2-6 and V is TRBV7-2; D unclear. The V gene's germline CDR1 is SGHTA and CDR2 FQGNSA. The CDR3 covers 13 residues. V dropped 2 bases and J dropped 5 bases, with 4 bases sitting between them. The CDR3 coding sequence is TGTGCCAGCAGCTTACTGAGGGCCAACGTCCTGACTTTC. Translated, it gives CASSLLRANVLTF.

V gene TRBV18 combines with J gene TRBJ1-1; TRBD1 might be the D (5 bases). The CDR3 runs 17 residues. V was cut by 1 base and J by 1 base, with 16 bases left in between. Germline loops: CDR1 KGHSH, CDR2 LQKENI. The CDR3 DNA sequence: TGTGCCAGCTCACCACGGGGCAGCATAGGGCGGAACACTGAAGCTTTCTTT. Translating it yields CASSPRGSIGRNTEAFF.

The V and J genes are TRBV11-2 and TRBJ1-4; possible D gene TRBD1, 6 bases. V lost 6 bases, J lost 3 bases, and 14 bases lay in between. CDR3 length equals 15 residues. CDR1 and CDR2 from the germline V gene are SGHAT and FQNNGV. The CDR3 DNA sequence: TGTGCCAGCAGGCTCCTAGGGGGAGCTAATGAAAAACTGTTTTTT. It is translated as CASRLLGGANEKLFF.

This chain links TRBV5-1 with TRBJ2-2; possibly TRBD1 or TRBD2 for D (5 bases each). Trimming left V 2 bases short and J 7 bases short, with 12 bases between. Germline CDR1 reads SGHRS; CDR2 reads YFSETQ. This CDR3 spans 14 amino acids. Here the CDR3 reads CASSFDGAGGELFF. CDR3 sequence (DNA): TGCGCCAGCAGCTTCGACGGGGCCGGCGGGGAGCTGTTTTTT.

This rearrangement joins TRBV5-6 to TRBJ1-2; TRBD1 matches at 10 bases. The length of the CDR3 is 17 residues. Germline lookup yields CDR1 SGHDT and CDR2 YYEEEE. V shed 5 bases, J shed 4 bases, and the junction held 14 bases outside the gene matches. CDR3 coding DNA: TGTGCCAGCAGTTGGGCAGGACAGGGGGATTCTAGCTATGGCTACACCTTC. Translating it yields CASSWAGQGDSSYGYTF.

The gene calls are TRBV2 and TRBJ1-1, with D tentatively TRBD1 (6 bases). CDR3 length: 12 residues. Germline loops: CDR1 SNHLY, CDR2 FYNNEI. Deletions cut 5 bases from V and 11 bases from J, with 15 bases between. In DNA, the CDR3 is TGTGCCAGCAGTCCTACAGGGTTGGGGGCTTTCTTT. This translates into CASSPTGLGAFF.

The chain uses TRBV3-1 (or the pseudogene TRBV3-2) and TRBJ2-7; D is possibly TRBD1 or TRBD2 (5 bases each). V shed 1 base and J shed 6 bases, with 19 bases lying between them. CDR3 size: 16 residues. Germline V gene lookup returns CDR1 LGHDT and CDR2 YNNKEL (reference sequence). The CDR3 reads CASSQASRRGRGEQYF. CDR3 sequence (DNA): TGTGCCAGCAGCCAAGCTAGTAGACGGGGTAGGGGCGAGCAGTACTTC.